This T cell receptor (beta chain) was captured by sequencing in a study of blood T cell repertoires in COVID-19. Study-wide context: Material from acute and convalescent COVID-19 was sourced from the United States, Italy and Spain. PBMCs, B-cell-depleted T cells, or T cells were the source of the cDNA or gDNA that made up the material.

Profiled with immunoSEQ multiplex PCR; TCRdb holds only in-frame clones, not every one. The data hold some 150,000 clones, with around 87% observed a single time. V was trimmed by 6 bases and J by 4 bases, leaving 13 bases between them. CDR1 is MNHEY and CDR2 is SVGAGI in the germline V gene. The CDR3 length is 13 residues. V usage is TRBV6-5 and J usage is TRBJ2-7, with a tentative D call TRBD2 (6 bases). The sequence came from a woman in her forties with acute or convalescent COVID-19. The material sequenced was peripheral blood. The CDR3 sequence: CASRDHRGYEQYF. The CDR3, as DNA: TGTGCCAGCAGGGACCATCGGGGGTACGAGCAGTACTTC.